This TCR beta chain stems from a study of blood T cell repertoires in COVID-19. Overall study: Specimens from acute and convalescent COVID-19 originated in the United States, Italy and Spain. Sources were T cells, B-cell-depleted T cells, or PBMCs; the material itself was cDNA or gDNA.

Per the study methods: Amplification from reference gene primers served as the basis for estimated nucleated cell counts. Profiled with immunoSEQ multiplex PCR; TCRdb holds only in-frame clones, not every one. V, J and clone size were drawn from that table, and D and trimming were deduced from the DNA. The sample consists of tens of thousands of clones, roughly 80% of them appearing once. CDR1 and CDR2 from the germline V gene are SGDLS and YYNGEE. The CDR3 extends over 17 amino acids. V was clipped by 0 bases and J by 0 bases, with 12 bases between them. This clone was seen more than once but under ten times.

Input material: peripheral blood. This receptor was obtained from a man between 65 and 85 years old with acute or convalescent COVID-19. This chain uses TRBV9 with TRBJ1-4, with a possible D match to TRBD1 (5 bases). The CDR3 loop reads CASSVEGNRPTNEKLFF. In nucleotides, the CDR3 is TGTGCCAGCAGCGTAGAGGGGAACCGCCCAACTAATGAAAAACTGTTTTTT. The variable domain in full, completed from reference TRBV9 and TRBJ1-4, reads DSGVTQTPKHLITATGQRVTLRCSPRSGDLSVYWYQQSLDQGLQFLIQYYNGEERAKGNILERFSAQQFPDLHSELNLSSLELGDSALYFCASSVEGNRPTNEKLFFGSGTQLSVL.